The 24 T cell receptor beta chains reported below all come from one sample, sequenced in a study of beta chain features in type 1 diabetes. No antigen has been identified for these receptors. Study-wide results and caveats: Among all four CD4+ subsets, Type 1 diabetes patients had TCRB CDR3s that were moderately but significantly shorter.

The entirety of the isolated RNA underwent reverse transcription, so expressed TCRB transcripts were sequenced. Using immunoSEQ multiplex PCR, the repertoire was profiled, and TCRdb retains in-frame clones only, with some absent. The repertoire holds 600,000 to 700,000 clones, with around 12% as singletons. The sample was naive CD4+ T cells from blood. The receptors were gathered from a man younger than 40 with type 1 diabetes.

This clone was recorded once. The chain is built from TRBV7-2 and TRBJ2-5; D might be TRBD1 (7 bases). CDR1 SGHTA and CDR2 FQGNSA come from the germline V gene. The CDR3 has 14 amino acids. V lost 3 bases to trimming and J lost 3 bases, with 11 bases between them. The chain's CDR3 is CASSFGRGEETQYF. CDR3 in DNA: TGTGCCAGCAGCTTTGGCAGGGGGGAAGAGACCCAGTACTTC. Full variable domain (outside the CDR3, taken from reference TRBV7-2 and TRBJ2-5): GAGVSQSPSNKVTEKGKDVELRCDPISGHTALYWYRQSLGQGLEFLIYFQGNSAPDKSGLPSDRFSAERTGGSVSTLTIQRTQQEDSAVYLCASSFGRGEETQYFGPGTRLLVL.

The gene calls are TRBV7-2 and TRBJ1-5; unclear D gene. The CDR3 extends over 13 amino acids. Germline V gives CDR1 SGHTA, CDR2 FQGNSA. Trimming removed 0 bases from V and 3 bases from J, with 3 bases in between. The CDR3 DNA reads TGTGCCAGCAGCTTAGCAATCAATCAGCCCCAGCATTTT. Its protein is CASSLAINQPQHF. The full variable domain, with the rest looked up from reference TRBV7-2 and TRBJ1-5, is GAGVSQSPSNKVTEKGKDVELRCDPISGHTALYWYRQSLGQGLEFLIYFQGNSAPDKSGLPSDRFSAERTGGSVSTLTIQRTQQEDSAVYLCASSLAINQPQHFGDGTRLSIL.

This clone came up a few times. DNA for the CDR3: TGTGCCAGCAACTCGGGATGGTACGAGCAGTACTTC. Residues: CASNSGWYEQYF. The rearrangement uses TRBV28 and TRBJ2-7; TRBD2 might be the D (5 bases). This CDR3 has 12 residues. Per the germline V gene, CDR1 is MDHEN and CDR2 is SYDVKM. The germline V and J ends were trimmed by 7 bases and 4 bases, with 11 bases remaining between them. The variable domain in full, completed from reference TRBV28 and TRBJ2-7, reads DVKVTQSSRYLVKRTGEKVFLECVQDMDHENMFWYRQDPGLGLRLIYFSYDVKMKEKGDIPEGYSVSREKKERFSLILESASTNQTSMYLCASNSGWYEQYFGPGTRLTVT.

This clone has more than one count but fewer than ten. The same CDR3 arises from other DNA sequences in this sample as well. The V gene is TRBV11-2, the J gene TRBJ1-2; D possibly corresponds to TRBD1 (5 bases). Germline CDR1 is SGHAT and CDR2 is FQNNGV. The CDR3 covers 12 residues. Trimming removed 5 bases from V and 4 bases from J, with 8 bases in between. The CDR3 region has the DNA TGTGCCAGCAGCAGAGACAGCTATGGCTACACCTTC. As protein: CASSRDSYGYTF.

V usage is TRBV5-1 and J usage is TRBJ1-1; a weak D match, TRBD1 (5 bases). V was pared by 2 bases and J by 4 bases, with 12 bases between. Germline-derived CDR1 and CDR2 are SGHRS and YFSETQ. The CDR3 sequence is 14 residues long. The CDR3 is CASSFSLQGTEAFF. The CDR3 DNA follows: TGCGCCAGCAGCTTCTCGCTCCAGGGCACTGAAGCTTTCTTT.

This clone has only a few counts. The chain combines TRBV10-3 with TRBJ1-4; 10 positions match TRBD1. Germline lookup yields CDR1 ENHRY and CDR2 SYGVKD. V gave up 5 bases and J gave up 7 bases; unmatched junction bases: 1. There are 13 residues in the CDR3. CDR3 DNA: TGTGCCATCAGTCGGACAGGGGGTGAAAAACTGTTTTTT. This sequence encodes CAISRTGGEKLFF.

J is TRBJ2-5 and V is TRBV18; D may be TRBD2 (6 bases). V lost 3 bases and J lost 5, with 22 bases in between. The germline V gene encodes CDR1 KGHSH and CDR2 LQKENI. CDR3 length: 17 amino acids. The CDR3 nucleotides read TGTGCCAGCTCACCCATATTTGGTCCCAACGGAGGGGAGACCCAGTACTTC. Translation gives CASSPIFGPNGGETQYF. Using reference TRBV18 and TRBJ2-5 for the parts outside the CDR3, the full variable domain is NAGVMQNPRHLVRRRGQEARLRCSPMKGHSHVYWYRQLPEEGLKFMVYLQKENIIDESGMPKERFSAEFPKEGPSILRIQQVVRGDSAAYFCASSPIFGPNGGETQYFGPGTRLLVL.

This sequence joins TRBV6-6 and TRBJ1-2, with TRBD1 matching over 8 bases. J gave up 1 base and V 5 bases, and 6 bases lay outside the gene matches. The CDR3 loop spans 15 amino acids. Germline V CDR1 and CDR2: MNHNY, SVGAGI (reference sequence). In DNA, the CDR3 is TGTGCCAGCAGTACGGACAGGGACGTTAACTATGGCTACACCTTC. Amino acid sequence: CASSTDRDVNYGYTF.

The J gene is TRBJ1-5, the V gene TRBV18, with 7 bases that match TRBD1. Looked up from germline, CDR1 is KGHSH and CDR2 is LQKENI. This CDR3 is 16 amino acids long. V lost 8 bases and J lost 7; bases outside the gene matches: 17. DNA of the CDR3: TGTGCCAGCCGCACCGACAGGGCCGGTCTGACGCAGCCCCAGCATTTT. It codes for CASRTDRAGLTQPQHF.

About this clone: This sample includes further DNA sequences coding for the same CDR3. In DNA form, the CDR3 reads TGTGCCAGCAGCTTGAGGGTAACAGATACGCAGTATTTT. This translates into CASSLRVTDTQYF. This chain joins TRBV11-2 and TRBJ2-3, with D possibly being TRBD2 (5 bases). V dropped 3 bases and J dropped 3 bases, with 7 bases sitting between them. Germline V gives CDR1 SGHAT, CDR2 FQNNGV. CDR3 length: 13 residues.

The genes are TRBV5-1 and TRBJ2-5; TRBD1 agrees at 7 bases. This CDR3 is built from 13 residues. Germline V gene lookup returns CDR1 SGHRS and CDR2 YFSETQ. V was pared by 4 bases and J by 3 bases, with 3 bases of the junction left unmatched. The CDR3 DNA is TGCGCCAGCAGCGCCACAGGGGAAGAGACCCAGTACTTC. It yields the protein CASSATGEETQYF.

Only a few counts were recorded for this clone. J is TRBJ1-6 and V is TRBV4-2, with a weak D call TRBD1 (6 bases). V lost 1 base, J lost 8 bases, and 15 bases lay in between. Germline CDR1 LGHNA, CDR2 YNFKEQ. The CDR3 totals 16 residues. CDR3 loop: CASSQVRQGIDSPLHF. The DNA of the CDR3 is TGTGCCAGCAGCCAAGTACGCCAGGGGATAGATTCACCCCTCCACTTT.

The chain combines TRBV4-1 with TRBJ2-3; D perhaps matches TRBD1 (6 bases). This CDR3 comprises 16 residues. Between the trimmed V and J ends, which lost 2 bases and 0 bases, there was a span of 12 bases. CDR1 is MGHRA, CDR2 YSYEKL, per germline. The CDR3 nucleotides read TGCGCCAGCAGCCAAAATGGACAGATAAGCACAGATACGCAGTATTTT. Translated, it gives CASSQNGQISTDTQYF.

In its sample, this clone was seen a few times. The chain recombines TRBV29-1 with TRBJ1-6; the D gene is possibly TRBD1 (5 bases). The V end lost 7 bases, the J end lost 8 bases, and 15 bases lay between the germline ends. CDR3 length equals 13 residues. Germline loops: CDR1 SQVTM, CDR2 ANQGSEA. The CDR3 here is CSAGGGADSPLHF. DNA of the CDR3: TGCAGCGCGGGCGGAGGGGCCGATTCACCCCTCCACTTT.

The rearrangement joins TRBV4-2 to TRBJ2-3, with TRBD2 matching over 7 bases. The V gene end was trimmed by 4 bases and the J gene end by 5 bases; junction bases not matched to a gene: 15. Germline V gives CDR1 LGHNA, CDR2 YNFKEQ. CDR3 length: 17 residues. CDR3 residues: CASSLLLSGNEGDTQYF. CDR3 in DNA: TGTGCCAGCAGCCTCCTCCTAAGCGGGAACGAAGGAGATACGCAGTATTTT.

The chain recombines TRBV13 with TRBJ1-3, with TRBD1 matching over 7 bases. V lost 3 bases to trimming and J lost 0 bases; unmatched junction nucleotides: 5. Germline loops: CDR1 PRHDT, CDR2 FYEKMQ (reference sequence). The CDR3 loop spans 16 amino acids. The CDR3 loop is CASSFSWTGSGNTIYF. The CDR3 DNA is TGTGCCAGCAGCTTCTCATGGACAGGCTCTGGAAACACCATATATTTT.

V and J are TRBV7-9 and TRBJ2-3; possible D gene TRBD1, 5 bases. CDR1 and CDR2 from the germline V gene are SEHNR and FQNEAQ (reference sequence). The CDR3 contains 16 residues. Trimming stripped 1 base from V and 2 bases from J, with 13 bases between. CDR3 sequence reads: CASSLDLQGFTDTQYF. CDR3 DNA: TGTGCCAGCAGCTTAGATCTCCAGGGCTTCACAGATACGCAGTATTTT.

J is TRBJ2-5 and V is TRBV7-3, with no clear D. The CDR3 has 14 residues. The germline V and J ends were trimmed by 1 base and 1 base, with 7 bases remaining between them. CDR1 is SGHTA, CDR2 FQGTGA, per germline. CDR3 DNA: TGTGCCAGCAGCTTAAGTCAGACCCAAGAGACCCAGTACTTC. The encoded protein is CASSLSQTQETQYF. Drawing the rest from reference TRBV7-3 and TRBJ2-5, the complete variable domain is GAGVSQTPSNKVTEKGKYVELRCDPISGHTALYWYRQSLGQGPEFLIYFQGTGAADDSGLPNDRFFAVRPEGSVSTLKIQRTERGDSAVYLCASSLSQTQETQYFGPGTRLLVL.

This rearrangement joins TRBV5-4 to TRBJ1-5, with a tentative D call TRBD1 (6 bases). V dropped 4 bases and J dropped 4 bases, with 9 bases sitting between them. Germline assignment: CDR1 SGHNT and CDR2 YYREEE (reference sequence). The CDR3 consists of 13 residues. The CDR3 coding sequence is TGTGCCAGCAGCAAGGGGGGTAATCAGCCCCAGCATTTT. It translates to CASSKGGNQPQHF.

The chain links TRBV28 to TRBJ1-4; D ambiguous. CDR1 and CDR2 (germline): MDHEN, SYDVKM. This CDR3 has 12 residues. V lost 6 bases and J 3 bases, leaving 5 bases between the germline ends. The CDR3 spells CASRQSNEKLFF. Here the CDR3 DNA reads TGTGCCAGCAGACAGTCTAATGAAAAACTGTTTTTT.

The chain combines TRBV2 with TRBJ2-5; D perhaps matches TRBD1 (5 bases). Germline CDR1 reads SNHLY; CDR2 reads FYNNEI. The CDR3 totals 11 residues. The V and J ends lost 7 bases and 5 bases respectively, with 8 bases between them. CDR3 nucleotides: TGTGCCAGCAAACAGGAGGAGACCCAGTACTTC. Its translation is CASKQEETQYF.

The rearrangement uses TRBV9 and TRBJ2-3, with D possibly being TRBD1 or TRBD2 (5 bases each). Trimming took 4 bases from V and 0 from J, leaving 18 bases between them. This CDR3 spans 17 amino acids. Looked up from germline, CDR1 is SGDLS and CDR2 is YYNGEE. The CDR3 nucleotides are TGTGCCAGCAGCTCGAGAGGGGCAAGAACTAGCACAGATACGCAGTATTTT. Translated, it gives CASSSRGARTSTDTQYF. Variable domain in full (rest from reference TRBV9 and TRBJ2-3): DSGVTQTPKHLITATGQRVTLRCSPRSGDLSVYWYQQSLDQGLQFLIQYYNGEERAKGNILERFSAQQFPDLHSELNLSSLELGDSALYFCASSSRGARTSTDTQYFGPGTRLTVL.

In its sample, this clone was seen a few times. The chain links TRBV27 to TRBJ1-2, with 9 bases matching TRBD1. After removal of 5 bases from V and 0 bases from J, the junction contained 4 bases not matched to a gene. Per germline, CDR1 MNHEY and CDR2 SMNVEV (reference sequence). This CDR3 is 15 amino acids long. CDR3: CASSPGTGPNYGYTF. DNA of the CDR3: TGTGCCAGCAGTCCGGGGACAGGGCCTAACTATGGCTACACCTTC.

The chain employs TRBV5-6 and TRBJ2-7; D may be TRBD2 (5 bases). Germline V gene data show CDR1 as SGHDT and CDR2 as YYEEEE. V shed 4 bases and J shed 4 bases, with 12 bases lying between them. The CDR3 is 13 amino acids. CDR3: CASSQYRGYEQYF. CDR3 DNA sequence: TGTGCCAGCAGCCAGTACCGGGGATACGAGCAGTACTTC.